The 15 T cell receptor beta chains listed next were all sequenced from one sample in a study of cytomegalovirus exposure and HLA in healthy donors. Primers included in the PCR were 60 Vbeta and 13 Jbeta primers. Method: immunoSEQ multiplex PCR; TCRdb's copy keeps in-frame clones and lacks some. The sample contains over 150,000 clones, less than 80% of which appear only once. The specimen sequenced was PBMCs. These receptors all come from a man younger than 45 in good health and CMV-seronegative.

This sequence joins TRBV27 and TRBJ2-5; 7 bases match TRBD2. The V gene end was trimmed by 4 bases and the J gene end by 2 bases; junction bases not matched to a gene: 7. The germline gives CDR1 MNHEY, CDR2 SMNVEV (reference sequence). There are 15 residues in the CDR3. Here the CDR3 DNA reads TGTGCCAGCAGTTCTATCGGGACTAAACAAGAGACCCAGTACTTC. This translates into CASSSIGTKQETQYF.

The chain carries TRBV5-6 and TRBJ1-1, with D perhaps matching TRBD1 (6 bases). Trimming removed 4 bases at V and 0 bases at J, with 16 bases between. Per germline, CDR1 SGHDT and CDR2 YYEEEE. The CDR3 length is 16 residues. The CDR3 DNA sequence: TGTGCCAGCAGCCAGGACAGAGAGTATATGAACACTGAAGCTTTCTTT. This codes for CASSQDREYMNTEAFF.

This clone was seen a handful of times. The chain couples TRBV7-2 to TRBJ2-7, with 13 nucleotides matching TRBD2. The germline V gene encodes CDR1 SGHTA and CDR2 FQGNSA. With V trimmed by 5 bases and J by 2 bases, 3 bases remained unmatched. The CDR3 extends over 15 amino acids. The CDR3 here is CASSRLAGGPYEQYF. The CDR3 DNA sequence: TGTGCCAGCAGCCGACTAGCGGGGGGACCCTACGAGCAGTACTTC. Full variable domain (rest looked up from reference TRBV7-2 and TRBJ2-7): GAGVSQSPSNKVTEKGKDVELRCDPISGHTALYWYRQSLGQGLEFLIYFQGNSAPDKSGLPSDRFSAERTGGSVSTLTIQRTQQEDSAVYLCASSRLAGGPYEQYFGPGTRLTVT.

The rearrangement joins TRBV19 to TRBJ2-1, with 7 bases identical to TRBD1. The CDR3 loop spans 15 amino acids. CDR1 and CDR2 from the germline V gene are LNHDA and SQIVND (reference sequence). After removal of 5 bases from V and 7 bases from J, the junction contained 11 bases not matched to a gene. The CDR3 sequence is CASSVMVGGRNEQFF. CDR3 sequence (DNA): TGTGCCAGTAGTGTGATGGTAGGGGGCCGGAATGAGCAGTTCTTC.

CDR3 sequence reads: CASRDDSSTNEKLFF. CDR3 bases: TGTGCCAGCAGGGACGACAGCTCAACTAATGAAAAACTGTTTTTT. The chain employs TRBV2 and TRBJ1-4; a possible D gene is TRBD1 (5 bases). Per germline, CDR1 SNHLY and CDR2 FYNNEI. The germline V and J ends were trimmed by 6 bases and 0 bases, with 11 bases remaining between them. The CDR3 spans 15 residues.

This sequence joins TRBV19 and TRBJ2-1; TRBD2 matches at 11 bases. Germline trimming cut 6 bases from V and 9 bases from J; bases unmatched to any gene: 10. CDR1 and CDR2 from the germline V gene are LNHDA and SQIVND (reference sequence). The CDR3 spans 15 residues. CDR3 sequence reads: CASSNPLLAGVEQFF. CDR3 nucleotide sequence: TGTGCCAGTAGCAATCCATTACTAGCGGGGGTTGAGCAGTTCTTC.

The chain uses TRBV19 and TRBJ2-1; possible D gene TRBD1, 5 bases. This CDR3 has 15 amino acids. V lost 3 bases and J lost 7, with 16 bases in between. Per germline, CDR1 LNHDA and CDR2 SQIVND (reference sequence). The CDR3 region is CASSMGRALWNEQFF. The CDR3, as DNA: TGTGCCAGTAGTATGGGCAGGGCTCTTTGGAATGAGCAGTTCTTC.

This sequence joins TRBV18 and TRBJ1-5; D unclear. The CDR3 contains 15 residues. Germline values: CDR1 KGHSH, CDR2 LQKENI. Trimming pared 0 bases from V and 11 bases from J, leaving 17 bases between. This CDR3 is CASSPPGGLRSAQHF. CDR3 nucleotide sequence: TGTGCCAGCTCACCACCGGGCGGGCTCCGCTCGGCCCAGCATTTT.

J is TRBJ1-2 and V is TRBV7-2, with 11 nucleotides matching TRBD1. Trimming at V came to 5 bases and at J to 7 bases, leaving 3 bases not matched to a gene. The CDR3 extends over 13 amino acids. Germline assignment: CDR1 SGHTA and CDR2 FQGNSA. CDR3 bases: TGTGCCAGCAGCGCGGACAGGGGGCGTGGCTACACCTTC. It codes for CASSADRGRGYTF.

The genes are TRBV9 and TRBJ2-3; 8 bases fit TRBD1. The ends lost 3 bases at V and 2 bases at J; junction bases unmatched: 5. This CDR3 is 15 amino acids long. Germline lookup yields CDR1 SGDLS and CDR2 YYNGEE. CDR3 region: CASSGRGLLTDTQYF. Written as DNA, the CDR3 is TGTGCCAGCAGCGGCAGGGGGCTCCTCACAGATACGCAGTATTTT.

CDR3 sequence: CASSQDETGANTGELFF. The CDR3 region has the DNA TGCGCCAGCAGCCAAGACGAGACAGGGGCGAACACCGGGGAGCTGTTTTTT. The chain links TRBV4-3 to TRBJ2-2; 8 bases line up with TRBD1. The germline CDR1 and CDR2 sequences are LGHNA and YSLEER. The CDR3 has 17 residues. V lost 0 bases, J lost 0 bases, and 3 bases stayed unmatched.

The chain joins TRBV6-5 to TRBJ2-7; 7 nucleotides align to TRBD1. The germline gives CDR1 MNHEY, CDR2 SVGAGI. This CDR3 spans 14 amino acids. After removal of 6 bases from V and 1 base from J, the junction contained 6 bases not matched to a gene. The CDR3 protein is CASSGDRPSYEQYF. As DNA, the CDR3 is TGTGCCAGCAGCGGGGACAGACCTTCCTACGAGCAGTACTTC.

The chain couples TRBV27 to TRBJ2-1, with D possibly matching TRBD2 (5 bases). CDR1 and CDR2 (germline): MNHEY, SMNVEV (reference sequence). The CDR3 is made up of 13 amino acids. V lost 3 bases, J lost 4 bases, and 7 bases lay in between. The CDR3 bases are TGTGCCAGCAGTTTCGGGGTATACAATGAGCAGTTCTTC. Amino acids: CASSFGVYNEQFF.

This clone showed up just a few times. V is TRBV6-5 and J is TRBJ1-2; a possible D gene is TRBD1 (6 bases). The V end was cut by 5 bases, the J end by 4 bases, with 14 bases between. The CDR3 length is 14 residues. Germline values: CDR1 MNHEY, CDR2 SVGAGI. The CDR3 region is CASSPYRASYGYTF. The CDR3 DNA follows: TGTGCCAGCAGTCCTTACAGGGCCAGCTATGGCTACACCTTC.

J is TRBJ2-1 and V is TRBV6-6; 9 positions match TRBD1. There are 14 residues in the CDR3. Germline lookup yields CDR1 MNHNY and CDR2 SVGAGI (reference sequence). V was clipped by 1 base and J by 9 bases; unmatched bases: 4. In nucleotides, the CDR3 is TGTGCCAGCAGTTACTTGGGACAGGGAGGTGAGCAGTTCTTC. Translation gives CASSYLGQGGEQFF.